The 32 T cell receptor beta chains below come from one sample, sequenced in a study of cytomegalovirus exposure and HLA in healthy donors (dated by TCRdb to 2015 to 2018). The library was generated by the immunoSEQ multiplex PCR assay. For the multiplex PCR, a mixture combining 60 forward primers for TCR Vbeta segments and 13 reverse primers for TCR Jbeta segments was used. Here the immuneACCESS table is served through TCRdb, limited to in-frame sequences with V and J called. Missing clones are a known gap in these copies; in checked studies unresolved V genes cover under half, and the rest lacks a known reason. The table kept for this sample lists some 120,000 clones. In total, the top ten clones hold 3.7% of the sample. The sequencing input was PBMCs. The receptors shown here come from a man aged 30-40 years in good health and CMV-seronegative.

In DNA, the CDR3 is TGTGCCAGCAGCCCTCAGCTACAGCTGAATTCACCCCTCCACTTT. It translates to CASSPQLQLNSPLHF. J is TRBJ1-6 and V is TRBV7-2; no clear D gene. Trimming cost V 5 bases and J 7 bases, with 15 bases left between them. This CDR3 contains 15 residues. Germline CDR1 and CDR2: SGHTA and FQGNSA.

The rearrangement links TRBV6-5 to TRBJ1-3; weak D call: TRBD1 (5 bases). There are 15 residues in the CDR3. CDR1 is MNHEY and CDR2 is SVGAGI in the germline V gene. Trimming stripped 6 bases from V and 0 bases from J, with 12 bases between. The CDR3 DNA reads as TGTGCCAGCAGCTCCAGGGTTCTCTCTGGAAACACCATATATTTT. Protein: CASSSRVLSGNTIYF.

On this clone itself: The same CDR3 can be traced to other DNA sequences in this sample. The chain employs TRBV7-9 and TRBJ2-7; 8 nucleotides align to TRBD2. This CDR3 has 15 residues. V lost 2 bases and J lost 8; bases outside the gene matches: 11. Germline-derived CDR1 and CDR2 are SEHNR and FQNEAQ (reference sequence). CDR3 coding DNA: TGTGCCAGCAGCTTATTAGGGCTAGCGGGTGCGAAGCAGTACTTC. Protein sequence: CASSLLGLAGAKQYF.

V is TRBV6-6 and J is TRBJ1-5, with 9 positions matching TRBD1. The CDR3 loop spans 15 amino acids. Germline V gene lookup returns CDR1 MNHNY and CDR2 SVGAGI (reference sequence). Unmatched junction bases numbered 5, after V lost 4 bases and J lost 4 bases. CDR3 region: CASSSTGTGNQPQHF. In DNA, the CDR3 is TGTGCCAGCAGTTCCACCGGGACAGGGAATCAGCCCCAGCATTTT.

V usage is TRBV10-3 and J usage is TRBJ1-2; D perhaps matches TRBD1 (5 bases). CDR3 length: 13 amino acids. V was trimmed by 3 bases and J by 6 bases, leaving 11 bases between them. Germline V gene data show CDR1 as ENHRY and CDR2 as SYGVKD. The CDR3 protein is CAISDRQFDGYTF. Here the CDR3 DNA reads TGTGCCATCAGTGACCGACAGTTCGATGGCTACACCTTC.

The chain recombines TRBV7-9 with TRBJ2-1, with 8 bases matching TRBD2. Germline CDR1 is SEHNR and CDR2 is FQNEAQ (reference sequence). The V gene end was trimmed by 5 bases and the J gene end by 8 bases; junction bases not matched to a gene: 14. The CDR3 has 16 residues. Written as DNA, the CDR3 is TGTGCCAGCAGCCGGGGGGGCGGGACGCCGCGTGATGAGCAGTTCTTC. As protein: CASSRGGGTPRDEQFF.

The chain combines TRBV5-6 with TRBJ1-2; TRBD1 might be the D (5 bases). Deletions cut 1 base from V and 7 bases from J, with 17 bases between. The CDR3 runs 15 residues. Germline V lookup: CDR1 SGHDT, CDR2 YYEEEE. The CDR3 DNA follows: TGTGCCAGCAGCTTGCGCACAGGTTGGGGGGTTGGCTACACCTTC. Translation gives CASSLRTGWGVGYTF.

The chain joins TRBV7-9 to TRBJ1-1; 9 nucleotides align to TRBD1. The V gene's germline CDR1 is SEHNR and CDR2 FQNEAQ (reference sequence). The CDR3 covers 14 residues. Trimming at V came to 5 bases and at J to 6 bases, leaving 7 bases not matched to a gene. This CDR3 is CASSPGQGSPEAFF. Here the CDR3 DNA reads TGTGCCAGCAGCCCCGGACAGGGGAGCCCTGAAGCTTTCTTT.

The V gene is TRBV7-3, the J gene TRBJ2-1, with TRBD2 identical over 8 bases. From germline, CDR1 is SGHTA and CDR2 FQGTGA. The CDR3 totals 15 residues. The trim removed 2 bases at V and 7 bases at J, leaving 7 bases unmatched. As DNA, the CDR3 is TGTGCCAGCAGCTTACGCGGGGGGATAGAGAATGAGCAGTTCTTC. As protein: CASSLRGGIENEQFF.

This sequence joins TRBV6-5 and TRBJ2-1; TRBD2 matches 9 bases. The CDR3 is 14 amino acids. Germline V gives CDR1 MNHEY, CDR2 SVGAGI. V lost 5 bases, J lost 7 bases, and 6 bases stayed unmatched. The DNA for the CDR3 is TGTGCCAGCAGTCCGGGGACTAGCATAAATGAGCAGTTCTTC. This encodes CASSPGTSINEQFF.

The CDR3 here is CASSFLAGDTNEQFF. The CDR3, as DNA: TGTGCCAGCAGCTTCCTAGCGGGGGATACCAATGAGCAGTTCTTC. The chain has TRBV11-1 and TRBJ2-1; 10 nucleotides align to TRBD2. V was clipped by 3 bases and J by 6 bases; unmatched bases: 5. The CDR3 consists of 15 residues. Germline CDR1 and CDR2: SGHAT and FQDESV (reference sequence).

The chain couples TRBV5-6 to TRBJ1-5; 8 bases are shared with TRBD1. This CDR3 contains 16 residues. In germline, CDR1 is SGHDT, CDR2 YYEEEE. Losses at the gene ends were 4 bases for V and 4 bases for J; bases not matched to a gene: 10. For the CDR3, the DNA is TGTGCCAGCAGCCTACGGACAGGGAAATTTAATCAGCCCCAGCATTTT. Translation: CASSLRTGKFNQPQHF. Filled out from reference TRBV5-6 and TRBJ1-5, the complete variable domain reads DAGVTQSPTHLIKTRGQQVTLRCSPKSGHDTVSWYQQALGQGPQFIFQYYEEEERQRGNFPDRFSGHQFPNYSSELNVNALLLGDSALYLCASSLRTGKFNQPQHFGDGTRLSIL.

V gene TRBV1 combines with J gene TRBJ2-7; the table's D call of TRBD1 was not tested on the DNA. TRBV1 is given as a pseudogene. This CDR3 region has 13 residues. The CDR3 coding sequence is TGCACCAGCAGCCACGAGGGACAGCACGAGCAGTACTTC. This codes for CTSSHEGQHEQYF.

CDR3 in amino acids: CASSGQGAGEQYF. As DNA, the CDR3 is TGTGCCAGCAGCGGACAGGGGGCCGGGGAGCAGTACTTC. This chain links TRBV6-1 with TRBJ2-7; 11 bases are shared with TRBD1. From germline, CDR1 is MNHNS and CDR2 SASEGT. Trimming took 6 bases from V and 7 from J; bases not matched to a gene: 5. The CDR3 has 13 amino acids.

The V call is TRBV2, the J call TRBJ1-2; 11 positions agree with TRBD1. Germline V gives CDR1 SNHLY, CDR2 FYNNEI. Trimming took 2 bases from V and 3 from J; bases not matched to a gene: 2. The CDR3 spans 15 residues. CDR3 sequence: CASSEQGQGDYGYTF. CDR3 coding DNA: TGTGCCAGCAGTGAACAGGGACAGGGGGACTATGGCTACACCTTC.

The rearrangement joins TRBV13 to TRBJ1-4; 10 bases align to TRBD1. The CDR3 consists of 17 residues. CDR1 and CDR2 from the germline V gene are PRHDT and FYEKMQ (reference sequence). The trim removed 5 bases at V and 7 bases at J, leaving 13 bases unmatched. CDR3 protein: CASSPHPGQGTTEKLFF. The DNA for the CDR3 is TGTGCCAGCAGCCCCCACCCGGGACAGGGGACGACTGAAAAACTGTTTTTT.

The chain recombines TRBV7-9 with TRBJ1-1, with a weak D call TRBD1 (6 bases). The CDR3 extends over 14 amino acids. The V gene's germline CDR1 is SEHNR and CDR2 FQNEAQ (reference sequence). Trimming cost V 3 bases and J 1 base, with 9 bases left between them. The CDR3 sequence: CASSFTGKNTEAFF. CDR3 sequence (DNA): TGTGCCAGCAGCTTTACAGGGAAGAACACTGAAGCTTTCTTT. The variable domain in full, completed from reference TRBV7-9 and TRBJ1-1, reads DTGVSQNPRHKITKRGQNVTFRCDPISEHNRLYWYRQTLGQGPEFLTYFQNEAQLEKSRLLSDRFSAERPKGSFSTLEIQRTEQGDSAMYLCASSFTGKNTEAFFGQGTRLTVV.

The chain links TRBV5-1 to TRBJ1-2; D might be TRBD1 (6 bases). Germline CDR1 reads SGHRS; CDR2 reads YFSETQ. The ends were cut back, 3 bases at V and 4 bases at J, with 10 bases in the middle. CDR3 length equals 13 residues. CDR3 amino acids: CASSWTDGYGYTF. The CDR3 DNA is TGCGCCAGCAGCTGGACAGATGGCTATGGCTACACCTTC.

The CDR3 loop reads CASSPGGANQPQHF. The CDR3 nucleotides read TGTGCCAGCTCACCAGGGGGGGCCAATCAGCCCCAGCATTTT. V gene TRBV18 combines with J gene TRBJ1-5, with D maybe TRBD1 (6 bases). The CDR3 has 14 amino acids. V was cut by 2 bases and J by 3 bases, with 8 bases left in between. Per the germline V gene, CDR1 is KGHSH and CDR2 is LQKENI.

In nucleotides, the CDR3 is TGTGCCAGTGGCCGGGGGTATAATGAAAAACTGTTTTTT. This translates into CASGRGYNEKLFF. This chain joins TRBV7-9 and TRBJ1-4; a possible D gene is TRBD1 (5 bases). The CDR3 length is 13 residues. Trimming removed 9 bases at V and 4 bases at J, with 12 bases between. Germline CDR1 SEHNR, CDR2 FQNEAQ (reference sequence).

CDR3 sequence: CATSASGTGGAAGYTF. The CDR3 DNA reads TGTGCCACCAGCGCCTCCGGGACAGGGGGCGCGGCTGGCTACACCTTC. The chain is built from TRBV15 and TRBJ1-2, with 12 bases lining up with TRBD1. CDR1 and CDR2 from the germline V gene are LNHNV and YYDKDF (reference sequence). This CDR3 has 16 residues. Unmatched junction bases numbered 11, after V lost 5 bases and J lost 7 bases.

The rearrangement uses TRBV30 and TRBJ1-5; unclear D gene. This CDR3 spans 14 amino acids. Trimming took off 0 bases at V and 11 bases at J, with 17 bases between the two ends. Germline CDR1 GTSNPN, CDR2 SVGIG (reference sequence). CDR3 bases: TGTGCCTGGAGTGTAGACGGAGAGATCGGGGCCCAGCATTTT. Translation gives CAWSVDGEIGAQHF. Full variable domain (remainder filled in from reference TRBV30 and TRBJ1-5): SQTIHQWPATLVQPVGSPLSLECTVEGTSNPNLYWYRQAAGRGLQLLFYSVGIGQISSEVPQNLSASRPQDRQFILSSKKLLLSDSGFYLCAWSVDGEIGAQHFGDGTRLSIL.

The chain employs TRBV6-5 and TRBJ1-3; D unresolved. In germline, CDR1 is MNHEY, CDR2 SVGAGI. The CDR3 length is 10 residues. Trimming removed 8 bases at V and 9 bases at J, with 8 bases between. DNA for the CDR3: TGTGCCAGCTACCAGTTCACCATATATTTT. Residues: CASYQFTIYF.

The gene calls are TRBV6-5 and TRBJ1-1, with 9 bases fitting TRBD1. The junction had 5 bases not matched to a gene; V was cut back by 6 bases and J by 3 bases. Germline CDR1 reads MNHEY; CDR2 reads SVGAGI. CDR3 length equals 14 residues. In DNA form, the CDR3 reads TGTGCCAGCAGACGCGGACAGGGGTACACTGAAGCTTTCTTT. Encoded protein: CASRRGQGYTEAFF.

The CDR3 nucleotides read TGTGCCACCAGCAGAGTGGTTATCCTACGGACAGATACGCAGTATTTT. Its translation is CATSRVVILRTDTQYF. The rearrangement joins TRBV15 to TRBJ2-3; D unclear. Germline V lookup: CDR1 LNHNV, CDR2 YYDKDF (reference sequence). Trimming took 1 base from V and 3 from J, leaving 14 bases between them. The CDR3 totals 16 residues.

Details on this clone: The junction does not match germline at one end; this may be a read error. Other DNA sequences of this sample code for an identical CDR3. The J gene is TRBJ2-7, the V gene TRBV2; 7 nucleotides align to TRBD1. The CDR3 sequence is 14 residues long. CDR1 SNHLY and CDR2 FYNNEI come from the germline V gene. CDR3 sequence reads: CASTLPDRVYEQYF. CDR3 in DNA: TGTGCCAGCACCCTCCCAGACAGGGTCTACGAGCAGTACTTT.

The V call is TRBV10-1, the J call TRBJ1-4; D remains ambiguous. The CDR3 is made up of 14 amino acids. V lost 4 bases and J 4 bases, leaving 10 bases between the germline ends. The germline V gene has CDR1 WNHNN and CDR2 SYGVQD (reference sequence). CDR3 coding DNA: TGCGCCAGCAGTGTGGCGGAGATTAATGAAAAACTGTTTTTT. Translated: CASSVAEINEKLFF.

The chain uses TRBV10-3 and TRBJ1-1; tentatively, D is TRBD1 (5 bases). The ends were cut back, 6 bases at V and 5 bases at J, with 10 bases in the middle. The CDR3 totals 12 residues. Germline V lookup: CDR1 ENHRY, CDR2 SYGVKD. The CDR3 sequence is CAIRDRQTEAFF. The CDR3 nucleotides read TGTGCCATCAGGGATAGACAGACTGAAGCTTTCTTT.

This chain joins TRBV14 and TRBJ1-5, with a possible D match to TRBD1 (6 bases). V lost 3 bases to trimming and J lost 2 bases, with 11 bases between them. Germline V gene sequence: CDR1 SGHDN, CDR2 FVKESK. This CDR3 is 15 amino acids long. The CDR3 here is CASSQGGGRNQPQHF. In DNA, the CDR3 is TGTGCCAGCAGCCAGGGAGGGGGGCGCAATCAGCCCCAGCATTTT.

The chain couples TRBV5-6 to TRBJ2-2; D might be TRBD1 (6 bases). Trimming took off 0 bases at V and 0 bases at J, with 12 bases between the two ends. CDR3 size: 17 residues. Germline values: CDR1 SGHDT, CDR2 YYEEEE. The CDR3 here is CASSLAYQGSNTGELFF. CDR3 nucleotide sequence: TGTGCCAGCAGCTTGGCCTATCAGGGGTCGAACACCGGGGAGCTGTTTTTT.

The genes are TRBV4-2 and TRBJ1-4, with TRBD1 matching 9 bases. This CDR3 contains 16 residues. Germline V gene sequence: CDR1 LGHNA, CDR2 YNFKEQ. The junction had 6 bases not matched to a gene; V was cut back by 0 bases and J by 7 bases. Written as DNA, the CDR3 is TGTGCCAGCAGCCAAGATCAGGGACAGGGAGGTGAAAAACTGTTTTTT. Translated, it gives CASSQDQGQGGEKLFF.

V is TRBV19 and J is TRBJ1-4; maybe TRBD1 (5 bases). The CDR3 spans 15 residues. CDR1 LNHDA and CDR2 SQIVND come from the germline V gene (reference sequence). Trimming pared 2 bases from V and 8 bases from J, leaving 15 bases between. The CDR3 DNA follows: TGTGCCAGTAGTATACGGCAGGGAGCGGGCGAAAAACTGTTTTTT. It translates to CASSIRQGAGEKLFF.